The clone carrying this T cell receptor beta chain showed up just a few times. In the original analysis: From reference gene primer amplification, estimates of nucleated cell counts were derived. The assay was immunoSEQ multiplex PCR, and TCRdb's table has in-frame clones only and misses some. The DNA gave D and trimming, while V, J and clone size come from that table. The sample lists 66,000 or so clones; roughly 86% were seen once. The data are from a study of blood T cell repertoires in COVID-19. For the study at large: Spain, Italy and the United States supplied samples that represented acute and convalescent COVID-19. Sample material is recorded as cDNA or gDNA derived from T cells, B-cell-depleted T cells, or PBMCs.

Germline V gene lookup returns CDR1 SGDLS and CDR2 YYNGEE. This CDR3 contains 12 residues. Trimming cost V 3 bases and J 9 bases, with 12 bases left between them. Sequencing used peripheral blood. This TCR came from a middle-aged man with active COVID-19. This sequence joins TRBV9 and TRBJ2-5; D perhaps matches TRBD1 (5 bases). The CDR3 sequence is CASSANQGPQYF. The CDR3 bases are TGTGCCAGCAGCGCCAATCAGGGTCCCCAGTACTTC.